The 27 T cell receptor beta chains given below trace back to one sample, sequenced in a study of shared clonotypes between healthy human individuals. CD45RO negativity and positive selection for CCR7 defined naive CD8 cells, a population that excluded terminally differentiated effector memory CD45RA+ cells. Method: immunoSEQ multiplex PCR; TCRdb's copy keeps in-frame clones and lacks some. This repertoire shows about 2 million clones, about 95% found once; its top ten account for roughly 1.1%. The specimen sequenced was naive CD8+ T cells sorted from blood. These receptors were obtained from a man aged 18 to 35 in good health.

The J gene is TRBJ2-7, the V gene TRBV7-9, with TRBD2 identical over 11 bases. This CDR3 is 18 amino acids long. The V gene end was trimmed by 3 bases and the J gene end by 2 bases; junction bases not matched to a gene: 12. The germline V gene has CDR1 SEHNR and CDR2 FQNEAQ (reference sequence). The chain's CDR3 is CASSFSTSGKGGTYEQYF. CDR3 coding DNA: TGTGCCAGCAGCTTTTCGACTAGCGGGAAAGGAGGCACCTACGAGCAGTACTTC.

The chain employs TRBV7-8 and TRBJ2-3, with D hard to call. V gave up 6 bases and J gave up 5 bases, with 6 bases separating them. Per the germline V gene, CDR1 is SGHVS and CDR2 is FQNEAQ. The CDR3 spans 11 residues. The CDR3 here is CASRYQDTQYF. The CDR3 DNA reads as TGTGCCAGCAGGTACCAAGATACGCAGTATTTT.

This clone was observed once. The chain employs TRBV4-2 and TRBJ1-6; D is uncertain. The CDR3 loop spans 17 amino acids. V shed 0 bases and J shed 3 bases, with 12 bases lying between them. The germline V gene has CDR1 LGHNA and CDR2 YNFKEQ. CDR3 DNA sequence: TGTGCCAGCAGCCAAGAACTCCTTTATAACTATAATTCACCCCTCCACTTT. It encodes CASSQELLYNYNSPLHF.

V gene TRBV6-5 combines with J gene TRBJ2-7, with D hard to call. Germline V CDR1 and CDR2: MNHEY, SVGAGI. The CDR3 has 11 residues. V shed 8 bases and J shed 5 bases, with 10 bases lying between them. The CDR3 region has the DNA TGTGCCAGCTCGGTGGGAAACGAGCAGTACTTC. Protein product: CASSVGNEQYF.

V gene TRBV30 combines with J gene TRBJ1-1; D gene uncertain. V was trimmed by 5 bases and J by 4 bases, leaving 8 bases between them. The CDR3 loop spans 11 amino acids. Germline CDR1 and CDR2: GTSNPN and SVGIG (reference sequence). CDR3 DNA: TGTGCCTGGGCTGAGGGCACTGAAGCTTTCTTT. Translation gives CAWAEGTEAFF.

This chain links TRBV7-9 with TRBJ2-7; TRBD1 matches at 9 bases. The V segment lost 4 bases and the J segment 6 bases; nucleotides outside the gene matches: 10. This CDR3 spans 15 amino acids. In germline, CDR1 is SEHNR, CDR2 FQNEAQ (reference sequence). CDR3 residues: CASSSGTGSLFEQYF. DNA for the CDR3: TGTGCCAGCAGCTCCGGGACAGGGTCGTTGTTCGAGCAGTACTTC.

This chain joins TRBV4-1 and TRBJ2-7, with 11 bases identical to TRBD2. J lost 3 bases, V lost 4 bases, and 8 bases had no gene match. The CDR3 covers 16 residues. The germline gives CDR1 MGHRA, CDR2 YSYEKL. CDR3: CASSPSMTSGNYEQYF. CDR3 nucleotides: TGCGCCAGCAGCCCCAGTATGACTAGCGGGAACTACGAGCAGTACTTC.

The chain combines TRBV5-8 with TRBJ1-5; D is unresolved. CDR3 size: 15 residues. Germline V gene data show CDR1 as SGHTS and CDR2 as YDEGEE. V was pared by 4 bases and J by 4 bases, with 15 bases between. CDR3 sequence reads: CASSVEFGLNQPQHF. CDR3 coding DNA: TGTGCCAGCAGCGTGGAGTTTGGGTTAAATCAGCCCCAGCATTTT.

This clone was observed a single time. The CDR3 bases are TGTGCCAGCAGCTTCGACAATGAGCAGTTCTTC. Its translation: CASSFDNEQFF. This chain links TRBV5-4 with TRBJ2-1, with no clear D. The germline gives CDR1 SGHNT, CDR2 YYREEE (reference sequence). Trimming took off 2 bases at V and 5 bases at J, with 2 bases between the two ends. This CDR3 spans 11 amino acids.

J is TRBJ2-3 and V is TRBV7-9; tentative D call: TRBD2 (7 bases). Trimming removed 2 bases at V and 5 bases at J, with 14 bases between. Germline V gene data show CDR1 as SEHNR and CDR2 as FQNEAQ (reference sequence). CDR3 length: 15 residues. The CDR3, as DNA: TGTGCCAGCAGCTTAAAAAGGGGGGGCAAAGATACGCAGTATTTT. It translates to CASSLKRGGKDTQYF.

In the case of this clone: Other DNA sequences within the sample encode an identical CDR3. The genes are TRBV4-3 and TRBJ2-7, with D tentatively TRBD2 (5 bases). The ends were cut back, 0 bases at V and 3 bases at J, with 9 bases in the middle. The CDR3 consists of 14 residues. CDR1 is LGHNA and CDR2 is YSLEER in the germline V gene. The DNA of the CDR3 is TGCGCCAGCAGCCAAGATAGGAGCGGCTACGAGCAGTACTTC. Protein: CASSQDRSGYEQYF.

The chain carries TRBV6-5 and TRBJ1-1; D might be TRBD1 (5 bases). From germline, CDR1 is MNHEY and CDR2 SVGAGI. V gave up 8 bases and J gave up 3 bases, with 16 bases separating them. CDR3 length equals 14 residues. The CDR3 loop reads CASVFVGEYTEAFF. CDR3 nucleotide sequence: TGTGCCAGCGTCTTCGTGGGGGAGTACACTGAAGCTTTCTTT.

The chain uses TRBV11-2 and TRBJ2-7; possible D gene TRBD1, 5 bases. Germline V CDR1 and CDR2: SGHAT, FQNNGV. V lost 5 bases and J lost 0, with 11 bases in between. The CDR3 covers 14 residues. The CDR3, as DNA: TGTGCCAGCAGCCCCTGGGGCAGCTCCTACGAGCAGTACTTC. As protein: CASSPWGSSYEQYF.

The V call is TRBV4-1, the J call TRBJ2-2, with D hard to call. V was clipped by 0 bases and J by 0 bases, with 17 bases between them. The CDR3 consists of 19 residues. CDR1 MGHRA and CDR2 YSYEKL come from the germline V gene. The CDR3 region is CASSQEERALLSNTGELFF. DNA for the CDR3: TGCGCCAGCAGCCAAGAAGAAAGGGCCCTACTATCGAACACCGGGGAGCTGTTTTTT.

The CDR3: CASSQTEGNEKLFF. In DNA form, the CDR3 reads TGCGCCAGCAGTCAGACAGAGGGGAATGAAAAACTGTTTTTT. The V gene is TRBV4-1, the J gene TRBJ1-4; D may be TRBD1 (5 bases). The CDR3 runs 14 residues. Trimming left V 6 bases short and J 5 bases short, with 13 bases between. Germline CDR1 is MGHRA and CDR2 is YSYEKL.

In its sample, this clone was seen once. The rearrangement joins TRBV1 to TRBJ1-3; TRBD1 reflects the table's D call only, with no check against the DNA. TRBV1 is recorded as a pseudogene. This CDR3 has 17 amino acids. CDR3 protein: CTSSSGGPGHRLNTIYF. The CDR3 region has the DNA TGCACCAGCAGCTCAGGGGGGCCGGGACACCGACTGAACACCATATATTTT.

The V gene is TRBV6-6, the J gene TRBJ2-7; D tentatively reads TRBD1 or TRBD2 (5 bases each). This CDR3 comprises 13 residues. In germline, CDR1 is MNHNY, CDR2 SVGAGI (reference sequence). V lost 4 bases and J 2 bases, leaving 9 bases between the germline ends. The CDR3 DNA follows: TGTGCCAGCAGTTTTGGGGGAACCTACGAGCAGTACTTC. This sequence encodes CASSFGGTYEQYF.

The chain links TRBV4-3 to TRBJ2-3, with D maybe TRBD2 (6 bases). The V end was cut by 0 bases, the J end by 3 bases, with 10 bases between. The CDR3 runs 15 residues. From germline, CDR1 is LGHNA and CDR2 YSLEER. The CDR3 DNA reads as TGCGCCAGCAGCCAAGATAGTGGGGGGACAGATACGCAGTATTTT. As protein: CASSQDSGGTDTQYF.

This chain connects TRBV19 to TRBJ2-1, with no clear D. Germline CDR1 and CDR2: LNHDA and SQIVND (reference sequence). This CDR3 contains 15 residues. The V and J ends lost 0 bases and 3 bases respectively, with 9 bases between them. The CDR3 DNA is TGTGCCAGTAGTATAGATCTATACCGCTACAATGAGCAGTTCTTC. Amino acids: CASSIDLYRYNEQFF.

The rearrangement links TRBV13 to TRBJ2-5; tentatively, D is TRBD1 (6 bases). The CDR3 is 14 residues long. The germline V gene encodes CDR1 PRHDT and CDR2 FYEKMQ (reference sequence). V dropped 5 bases and J dropped 1 base, with 11 bases sitting between them. The CDR3 region has the DNA TGTGCCAGCAGCCTAGACAGGATCCAAGAGACCCAGTACTTC. As protein: CASSLDRIQETQYF. The whole variable domain, remainder taken from reference TRBV13 and TRBJ2-5, is AAGVIQSPRHLIKEKRETATLKCYPIPRHDTVYWYQQGPGQDPQFLISFYEKMQSDKGSIPDRFSAQQFSDYHSELNMSSLELGDSALYFCASSLDRIQETQYFGPGTRLLVL.

V usage is TRBV28 and J usage is TRBJ2-7; D is unresolved. Germline assignment: CDR1 MDHEN and CDR2 SYDVKM. The CDR3 is 15 residues long. Trimming removed 2 bases from V and 3 bases from J, with 14 bases in between. The DNA for the CDR3 is TGTGCCAGCAGTTTACCTGGGCTAGTTTTCTACGAGCAGTACTTC. It translates to CASSLPGLVFYEQYF.

This chain uses TRBV29-1 with TRBJ2-3; D might be TRBD2 (6 bases). The V gene's germline CDR1 is SQVTM and CDR2 ANQGSEA. V gave up 2 bases and J gave up 4 bases, with 13 bases separating them. There are 14 residues in the CDR3. CDR3 nucleotides: TGCAGCGTTGAAACACGGGAGTGGGCAGATACGCAGTATTTT. This sequence encodes CSVETREWADTQYF.

The CDR3 nucleotides read TGTGCCAGCAGCCCCCGCGAGGACAATCCATACGAGCAGTACTTC. The encoded protein is CASSPREDNPYEQYF. This chain connects TRBV7-9 to TRBJ2-7, with D possibly matching TRBD1 (5 bases). The V gene lost 5 bases and the J gene lost 4 bases, with 18 bases spanning the gap. CDR1 is SEHNR and CDR2 is FQNEAQ in the germline V gene (reference sequence). The CDR3 length is 15 residues. The complete variable domain, with remaining parts taken from reference TRBV7-9 and TRBJ2-7, reads DTGVSQNPRHKITKRGQNVTFRCDPISEHNRLYWYRQTLGQGPEFLTYFQNEAQLEKSRLLSDRFSAERPKGSFSTLEIQRTEQGDSAMYLCASSPREDNPYEQYFGPGTRLTVT.

V is TRBV11-2 and J is TRBJ1-4; 9 positions match TRBD1. The V gene end was trimmed by 4 bases and the J gene end by 4 bases; junction bases not matched to a gene: 1. Germline-derived CDR1 and CDR2 are SGHAT and FQNNGV. There are 14 residues in the CDR3. This CDR3 reads CASSWDRDNEKLFF. In nucleotides, the CDR3 is TGTGCCAGCAGCTGGGACAGGGATAATGAAAAACTGTTTTTT.

Remarks on this clone: The same CDR3 can be traced to other DNA sequences in this sample. The CDR3 spells CASSLVGSNYGYTF. CDR3 nucleotide sequence: TGTGCCAGCAGTTTGGTAGGATCCAACTATGGCTACACCTTC. This chain uses TRBV27 with TRBJ1-2; D not certain. Per the germline V gene, CDR1 is MNHEY and CDR2 is SMNVEV (reference sequence). The CDR3 spans 14 residues. Deletions cut 3 bases from V and 2 bases from J, with 10 bases between.

The chain uses TRBV4-1 and TRBJ2-1, with 11 bases that match TRBD2. V lost 3 bases to trimming and J lost 4 bases; unmatched junction nucleotides: 8. This CDR3 comprises 17 residues. CDR1 and CDR2 from the germline V gene are MGHRA and YSYEKL. In DNA form, the CDR3 reads TGCGCCAGCAGCCATTTAGCTAGCGGGGGGATATACAATGAGCAGTTCTTC. This translates into CASSHLASGGIYNEQFF.

This chain joins TRBV5-6 and TRBJ2-7; 9 bases align to TRBD1. Trimming cost V 1 base and J 5 bases; bases outside gene matches: 7. Germline lookup yields CDR1 SGHDT and CDR2 YYEEEE. This CDR3 is built from 15 residues. CDR3 residues: CASSLPGQGTHEQYF. The CDR3 DNA is TGTGCCAGCAGCTTGCCGGGACAGGGCACCCACGAGCAGTACTTC.